A single sample gave rise to the 2 T cell receptor beta chains below, sequenced in a study of Tregs in tolerant kidney transplant recipients. Sequencing was performed with immunoSEQ multiplex PCR; in TCRdb, only in-frame clones are kept and a portion is missing. The sample consists of around 74,000 clones, 95% to 98% of them appearing once. Source: CD4+ T cells from blood, taken before the transplant. The source of these receptors is a human donor who received a combined kidney and bone marrow transplant.

J is TRBJ2-7 and V is TRBV7-9; TRBD1 is a possible D gene (6 bases). The V end was cut by 1 base, the J end by 3 bases, with 10 bases between. This CDR3 comprises 14 residues. CDR1 and CDR2 from the germline V gene are SEHNR and FQNEAQ (reference sequence). CDR3 protein: CASSLGDKYYEQYF. CDR3 sequence (DNA): TGTGCCAGCAGCTTAGGGGACAAATACTACGAGCAGTACTTC.

The chain carries TRBV7-2 and TRBJ2-1; 8 bases agree with TRBD2. Germline V lookup: CDR1 SGHTA, CDR2 FQGNSA. V trimming: 1 base; J trimming: 5 bases; junction bases outside the gene matches: 7. CDR3 length: 16 residues. As DNA, the CDR3 is TGTGCCAGCAGCTTAGTATCCGGGGGGGGTCACAATGAGCAGTTCTTC. It translates to CASSLVSGGGHNEQFF.